This T cell receptor (beta chain) emerged from a study of response to subunit inactivated influenza vaccine. Study findings and constraints: The authors suggested that every seasonal influenza vaccination recruits few new T cells.

Each CDR3 protein gets one entry after TCRdb re-called the RT-PCR reads with MiXCR. The sample gives 550,000 to 600,000 distinct CDR3 sequences, about an eighth of which show up once; roughly 10% is in the top ten. The sample holds a few counts of this clonotype. Its antigen is not identified. V lost 1 base to trimming and J lost 9 bases; unmatched junction nucleotides: 23. Looked up from germline, CDR1 is SQVTM and CDR2 is ANQGSEA. The CDR3 is made up of 19 amino acids. The specimen comprised PBMCs from blood, sampled on the day of vaccination. The sequence derives from a man between 45 and 60 years old who received an inactivated influenza vaccine. The chain is built from TRBV29-1 and TRBJ2-1, with 8 bases lining up with TRBD1. CDR3 loop: CSVEGVPRDRKAYLTEQFF. Written as DNA, the CDR3 is TGCAGCGTTGAAGGGGTTCCCCGGGACAGGAAAGCATATCTTACTGAGCAGTTCTTC.